The 8 T cell receptor beta chains below were found in one sample sequenced in a study of blood T cells in healthy people across ages. Then a second PCR, running about 6 to 11 cycles, was carried out with a sample-barcoded 5' primer and a J-beta primer mix. TCRdb re-called the 5' RACE reads with MiXCR, one entry per CDR3 protein. The data show roughly 2 million distinct CDR3 sequences, around 48% seen once. The sequenced material came from blood. The receptors here all came from a woman between 40 and 55 years old in good health.

The V and J genes are TRBV6-1 and TRBJ1-6; D gene ambiguous. Trimming shortened V by 6 bases and J by 0 bases, and 21 bases separated the two germline ends. Germline assignment: CDR1 MNHNS and CDR2 SASEGT. CDR3 length equals 19 residues. The CDR3 is CASSAQAARLSSYNSPLHF. CDR3 nucleotides: TGTGCCAGCAGCGCCCAGGCAGCAAGACTTAGCTCCTATAATTCACCCCTCCACTTT.

CDR3 loop: CSAAYALSNEQFF. In DNA, the CDR3 is TGCAGTGCTGCGTATGCTCTGTCCAATGAGCAGTTCTTC. The chain combines TRBV20-1 with TRBJ2-1, with unresolved D. The length of the CDR3 is 13 residues. Between the trimmed V and J ends, which lost 5 bases and 6 bases, there was a span of 14 bases. The germline gives CDR1 DFQATT, CDR2 SNEGSKA (reference sequence).

The genes are TRBV27 and TRBJ2-1; 8 bases map to TRBD2. The CDR3 is 15 amino acids. V lost 8 bases, J lost 3 bases, and 9 bases stayed unmatched. Germline-derived CDR1 and CDR2 are MNHEY and SMNVEV (reference sequence). CDR3 nucleotides: TGTGCCAGCCGCGATCCGGGGGGGATCTACAATGAGCAGTTCTTC. Protein: CASRDPGGIYNEQFF.

The V call is TRBV20-1, the J call TRBJ2-6; a possible D gene is TRBD1 (5 bases). In germline, CDR1 is DFQATT, CDR2 SNEGSKA (reference sequence). The CDR3 is 15 amino acids. V lost 3 bases and J 2 bases, leaving 11 bases between the germline ends. CDR3 amino acids: CSARDTRPGANVLTF. CDR3 bases: TGCAGTGCTAGGGACACCCGCCCTGGGGCCAACGTCCTGACTTTC.

This clonotype was counted between two and nine times. The chain joins TRBV6-6 to TRBJ2-5; 9 nucleotides agree with TRBD1. This CDR3 spans 16 amino acids. From germline, CDR1 is MNHNY and CDR2 SVGAGI (reference sequence). Trimming cost V 2 bases and J 5 bases; bases outside gene matches: 9. DNA of the CDR3: TGTGCCAGCAGTTACGGGGGACAGGGCATTGCGGAGACCCAGTACTTC. Its translation is CASSYGGQGIAETQYF.

The chain has TRBV9 and TRBJ2-1; D possibly corresponds to TRBD1 (5 bases). There are 13 residues in the CDR3. Germline assignment: CDR1 SGDLS and CDR2 YYNGEE. V was clipped by 0 bases and J by 13 bases, with 14 bases between them. The CDR3 DNA reads TGTGCCAGCAGCGTAGAAGGGGTAGAGACCCAGTTCTTC. Translating it yields CASSVEGVETQFF.

The chain is built from TRBV27 and TRBJ2-3; a possible D gene is TRBD2 (5 bases). CDR1 and CDR2 (germline): MNHEY, SMNVEV (reference sequence). The CDR3 loop spans 15 amino acids. Trimming pared 4 bases from V and 3 bases from J, leaving 14 bases between. The CDR3 nucleotides are TGTGCCAGCAGTTATCAGGCGAGGGTTACAGATACGCAGTATTTT. As protein: CASSYQARVTDTQYF.

The CDR3 DNA sequence: TGTGCCAGCAGCCAAGCCCTCGATCTAGCGGGGGCAACAGATACGCAGTATTTT. Its protein product is CASSQALDLAGATDTQYF. J is TRBJ2-3 and V is TRBV4-2; TRBD2 aligns across 10 bases. The germline CDR1 and CDR2 sequences are LGHNA and YNFKEQ. V shed 1 base, J shed 3 bases, and the junction held 10 bases outside the gene matches. This CDR3 region has 18 residues.